Here is one TCR beta chain with its context. The data stem from a study of beta chain features in type 1 diabetes. Overall study: Similarity in age, gender and cell yields was seen between patients and healthy donors.

The CDR3 loop spans 11 amino acids. Germline V lookup: CDR1 MNHNS, CDR2 SASEGT. V was pared by 7 bases and J by 8 bases, with 11 bases between. Expressed TCRB transcripts were sequenced because the isolated RNA had all been reverse transcribed beforehand. Produced via immunoSEQ multiplex PCR; TCRdb's table is partial and in-frame only. The sample contains around 180,000 clones, about 13% of which appear only once. The sample was central memory CD4+ T cells from blood. This rearrangement joins TRBV6-1 to TRBJ1-1, with a tentative D call TRBD1 (6 bases). This sequence originates from a woman under 30 in good health. This CDR3 is CASIRDREAFF. For the CDR3, the DNA is TGTGCCAGCATCAGAGACAGGGAAGCTTTCTTT.